This paragraph reports one T cell receptor (beta chain). The CDR3 spans 13 residues. Germline CDR1 and CDR2: SGHNT and YENEEA. The V end lost 1 base, the J end lost 3 bases, and 6 bases lay between the germline ends. The data derive from a study of blood T cell repertoires in COVID-19. Assay: immunoSEQ multiplex PCR; the TCRdb copy retains only in-frame clones and omits some. The profile shows roughly 250,000 clones, about 90% of them singletons. This clonotype was sampled from a woman in her thirties with COVID-19, enrolled during active disease. This chain connects TRBV11-3 to TRBJ1-1; D is unclear. The sequencing sample was made of peripheral blood. DNA for the CDR3: TGTGCCAGCAGCTTAGCAGCGGACACTGAAGCTTTCTTT. Its protein product is CASSLAADTEAFF.